What follows describes a single T cell receptor beta chain. This sample was included in a study of blood T cell repertoires in COVID-19. Using immunoSEQ multiplex PCR, the repertoire was profiled, and TCRdb retains in-frame clones only, with some absent. In the table there are roughly 180,000 clones, 65% to 90% of which are singletons. The CDR3 extends over 14 amino acids. Trimming pared 2 bases from V and 2 bases from J, leaving 7 bases between. Per the germline V gene, CDR1 is SGHTA and CDR2 is FQGNSA. The clonotype was recovered from a man between 35 and 55 years old who had recovered from COVID-19. Material for sequencing was PBMCs or T cells enriched from blood (not recorded which). V is TRBV7-2 and J is TRBJ1-3; D uncertain. The CDR3 protein is CASSLSGPGNTIYF. CDR3 nucleotide sequence: TGTGCCAGCAGCTTATCTGGGCCTGGAAACACCATATATTTT.